This T cell receptor (beta chain) was recovered during a study of neoadjuvant anti-PD-1 for oral cavity cancer. V was cut by 4 bases and J by 3 bases, with 12 bases left in between. CDR3 size: 13 residues. Germline V CDR1 and CDR2: SQVTM, ANQGSEA. Clones were read by immunoSEQ multiplex PCR, and TCRdb kept only the in-frame ones, dropping some. The sample includes roughly 34,000 clones, about 87% of them seen just once. Patients were newly diagnosed with stage II-IVA oral cavity squamous cell carcinoma without prior systemic or radiation treatment. The origin of this receptor is a person aged 35 to 85 with oral cavity squamous cell carcinoma. The sequencing here drew on PBMCs, taken before nivolumab (anti-PD-1) treatment. V usage is TRBV29-1 and J usage is TRBJ1-2; maybe TRBD1 (5 bases). In DNA, the CDR3 is TGCAGCGTTGGCGACAGCAACTACTATGGCTACACCTTC. Amino acids: CSVGDSNYYGYTF.